This T cell receptor (beta chain) was sequenced for a study of cytomegalovirus exposure and HLA in healthy donors. In germline, CDR1 is MNHEY, CDR2 SVGAGI. The CDR3 length is 12 residues. V shed 5 bases, J shed 3 bases, and the junction held 1 base outside the gene matches. The PCR contained 60 Vbeta and 13 Jbeta primers. Sequencing used immunoSEQ multiplex PCR; TCRdb keeps in-frame clones, though not all of them. The sample carries roughly 90,000 clones, around 89% recorded once. V and J are TRBV6-5 and TRBJ2-7; 7 positions agree with TRBD2. The sequenced sample was PBMCs. The origin of this receptor is a man aged 18 to 35 in good health and CMV-seronegative. The CDR3 protein is CASSGGSYEQYF. CDR3 DNA: TGTGCCAGCAGTGGCGGGAGCTACGAGCAGTACTTC.